The sequence of this T cell receptor beta chain was determined in a study of cytomegalovirus exposure and HLA in healthy donors. Findings and caveats of the study: An apparent linkage of common viral pathogens to several of the most significant clusters emerged in a later analysis.

CDR1 is MDHEN and CDR2 is SYDVKM in the germline V gene. V was shortened by 3 bases and J by 6 bases, with 12 bases between the two germline ends. There are 14 residues in the CDR3. There are a few counts of this clone. Its antigen is currently unknown. PCR was performed using 60 Vbeta and 13 Jbeta primers. Original data processing: Roughly 80 million unique TCR beta chains, roughly 11 million shared, were counted in a later analysis. Data came from immunoSEQ multiplex PCR; TCRdb stores just in-frame clones and leaves some out. Clone size and the V and J calls come from that table; the DNA yielded D and trimming. The sample holds about 190,000 clones, 9.5% to 15% seen once. Donors had nominal health at sampling but likely had unrecorded immune exposures.

This clonotype was sampled from a man aged 50-59 years in good health and CMV-seropositive. The source material was PBMCs. The J gene is TRBJ2-1, the V gene TRBV28, with D maybe TRBD2 (6 bases). The CDR3, as DNA: TGTGCCAGCAGTTTGGGAGGAGGGTGCAATGAGCAGTTCTTC. Its protein product is CASSLGGGCNEQFF.